A single sample gave rise to the 20 T cell receptor beta chains below, sequenced in a study of cytomegalovirus exposure and HLA in healthy donors. PCR primers comprised 60 Vbeta and 13 Jbeta primers. Profiling relied on immunoSEQ multiplex PCR, and the TCRdb table lists in-frame clones only, not all of them. This sample carries around 140,000 clones, 60% to 85% of them seen once, and the ten largest clones take approximately 1.8%. The specimen was PBMCs. Receptor source: a man between 35 and 55 years old in good health and CMV-seronegative.

A few counts support this clone. The J gene is TRBJ1-2, the V gene TRBV5-4; 8 bases fit TRBD1. Germline CDR1 reads SGHNT; CDR2 reads YYREEE (reference sequence). V trimming: 4 bases; J trimming: 8 bases; junction bases outside the gene matches: 7. CDR3 length: 13 residues. CDR3 in amino acids: CASSQQGVKGYTF. The CDR3 DNA is TGTGCCAGCAGCCAACAGGGGGTGAAGGGCTACACCTTC.

The rearrangement uses TRBV7-9 and TRBJ1-4; no clear D. Trimming cost V 1 base and J 8 bases, with 14 bases left between them. CDR1 SEHNR and CDR2 FQNEAQ come from the germline V gene (reference sequence). This CDR3 spans 15 amino acids. The CDR3 region is CASSLERVSGEKLFF. DNA for the CDR3: TGTGCCAGCAGCTTAGAGAGGGTGTCGGGAGAAAAACTGTTTTTT.

This chain connects TRBV19 to TRBJ2-3; D gene ambiguous. The CDR3 is 13 amino acids. Trimming left V 4 bases short and J 5 bases short, with 10 bases between. Germline values: CDR1 LNHDA, CDR2 SQIVND (reference sequence). This CDR3 reads CASSTQTGDTQYF. Written as DNA, the CDR3 is TGTGCCAGTAGTACCCAGACGGGAGATACGCAGTATTTT. Together with reference TRBV19 and TRBJ2-3, the CDR3 gives the full variable domain: DGGITQSPKYLFRKEGQNVTLSCEQNLNHDAMYWYRQDPGQGLRLIYYSQIVNDFQKGDIAEGYSVSREKKESFPLTVTSAQKNPTAFYLCASSTQTGDTQYFGPGTRLTVL.

The rearrangement links TRBV5-6 to TRBJ2-5; 9 bases are shared with TRBD1. The germline CDR1 and CDR2 sequences are SGHDT and YYEEEE. V lost 4 bases, J lost 6 bases, and 7 bases stayed unmatched. This CDR3 spans 14 amino acids. CDR3 protein: CASSAAGTGKTQYF. CDR3 in DNA: TGTGCCAGCAGCGCCGCCGGGACAGGGAAGACCCAGTACTTC.

This clone was detected once. The chain combines TRBV4-1 with TRBJ1-4; the match to TRBD1 covers 8 bases. CDR3 size: 13 residues. Germline V lookup: CDR1 MGHRA, CDR2 YSYEKL. V was clipped by 8 bases and J by 5 bases; unmatched bases: 4. The CDR3 DNA reads as TGCGCCAGCTCCCGGGACAGGAATGAAAAACTGTTTTTT. Translation gives CASSRDRNEKLFF.

This sequence joins TRBV11-2 and TRBJ2-5; 9 nucleotides align to TRBD2. The CDR3 is 18 amino acids. Trimming removed 0 bases from V and 1 base from J; junction bases left unmatched: 9. Per the germline V gene, CDR1 is SGHAT and CDR2 is FQNNGV. CDR3 nucleotide sequence: TGTGCCAGCAGCTTAGATGGAGGAGCGGGAGGCCCCCAAGAGACCCAGTACTTC. Protein sequence: CASSLDGGAGGPQETQYF.

The chain links TRBV27 to TRBJ1-6; D is perhaps TRBD1 (5 bases). The germline V and J ends were trimmed by 5 bases and 7 bases, with 15 bases remaining between them. The CDR3 has 15 amino acids. Germline CDR1 is MNHEY and CDR2 is SMNVEV (reference sequence). The CDR3 loop reads CASSPPPGRNSPLHF. The CDR3 DNA reads TGTGCCAGCAGTCCACCCCCAGGGCGAAATTCACCCCTCCACTTT.

The J gene is TRBJ2-3, the V gene TRBV4-1, with 9 positions matching TRBD2. The CDR3 has 17 residues. The V segment lost 0 bases and the J segment 1 base; nucleotides outside the gene matches: 5. Germline CDR1 reads MGHRA; CDR2 reads YSYEKL. CDR3 nucleotide sequence: TGCGCCAGCAGCCAAGAAACACTAGCGGGCCGCACAGATACGCAGTATTTT. Translation gives CASSQETLAGRTDTQYF.

This clone was seen more than once but under ten times. The rearrangement uses TRBV29-1 and TRBJ1-5; 8 bases are a match to TRBD1. From germline, CDR1 is SQVTM and CDR2 ANQGSEA. This CDR3 has 13 amino acids. J gave up 6 bases and V 6 bases, and 7 bases lay outside the gene matches. DNA of the CDR3: TGCAGCGTAGCAGGGGGCCCGGGTCAGCCCCAGCATTTT. This sequence encodes CSVAGGPGQPQHF.

The chain is built from TRBV5-6 and TRBJ1-4; D is perhaps TRBD1 (6 bases). Germline V lookup: CDR1 SGHDT, CDR2 YYEEEE. The CDR3 consists of 16 residues. The ends were cut back, 4 bases at V and 3 bases at J, with 16 bases in the middle. The CDR3: CASSPPGQNPNEKLFF. The CDR3 DNA follows: TGTGCCAGCAGCCCCCCCGGACAGAACCCTAATGAAAAACTGTTTTTT.

This chain links TRBV4-1 with TRBJ1-2, with D maybe TRBD1 (5 bases). Germline values: CDR1 MGHRA, CDR2 YSYEKL. The CDR3 runs to 17 residues. With 2 bases removed from V and 1 base from J, the gap between germline ends came to 17 bases. The CDR3 here is CASSQNSPGGINYGYTF. Written as DNA, the CDR3 is TGCGCCAGCAGCCAAAACTCCCCCGGGGGAATTAACTATGGCTACACCTTC.

J is TRBJ2-7 and V is TRBV7-6; TRBD1 is a possible D gene (5 bases). This CDR3 has 15 amino acids. Germline assignment: CDR1 SGHVS and CDR2 FNYEAQ. With 2 bases removed from V and 0 bases from J, the gap between germline ends came to 11 bases. The CDR3 here is CASSLLGAPSYEQYF. The CDR3, as DNA: TGTGCCAGCAGCTTATTAGGGGCCCCCTCCTACGAGCAGTACTTC.

The chain uses TRBV6-1 and TRBJ2-1; D is possibly TRBD2 (6 bases). The CDR3 contains 13 residues. Germline V CDR1 and CDR2: MNHNS, SASEGT. Trimming cost V 11 bases and J 6 bases, with 17 bases left between them. The CDR3 here is CAGGVAGGNEQFF. The CDR3 DNA follows: TGTGCCGGAGGGGTAGCCGGGGGCAATGAGCAGTTCTTC.

The CDR3 here is CASSLARRQRPSERYEQYF. The DNA for the CDR3 is TGTGCCAGCAGCTTAGCCCGTAGACAGCGGCCTAGCGAACGCTACGAGCAGTACTTC. The chain uses TRBV7-9 and TRBJ2-7; a possible D gene is TRBD2 (6 bases). The germline CDR1 and CDR2 sequences are SEHNR and FQNEAQ (reference sequence). Trimming removed 0 bases from V and 3 bases from J, with 24 bases in between. The CDR3 has 19 amino acids.

The chain employs TRBV9 and TRBJ2-2; the D is unclear. CDR1 is SGDLS, CDR2 YYNGEE, per germline. V was cut by 0 bases and J by 0 bases, with 9 bases left in between. The CDR3 loop spans 16 amino acids. DNA for the CDR3: TGTGCCAGCAGCGTAGGTGACACACCGAACACCGGGGAGCTGTTTTTT. Translation: CASSVGDTPNTGELFF.

V is TRBV19 and J is TRBJ2-5, with 12 bases aligning to TRBD2. The CDR3 length is 16 residues. Germline CDR1 LNHDA, CDR2 SQIVND (reference sequence). V gave up 5 bases and J gave up 9 bases; unmatched junction bases: 13. The CDR3, as DNA: TGTGCCAGTAGTGCATCTAGCGGGAGGGCCTCTTGGGCCCAGTACTTC. Translated: CASSASSGRASWAQYF. Complete variable domain (other parts from reference TRBV19 and TRBJ2-5): DGGITQSPKYLFRKEGQNVTLSCEQNLNHDAMYWYRQDPGQGLRLIYYSQIVNDFQKGDIAEGYSVSREKKESFPLTVTSAQKNPTAFYLCASSASSGRASWAQYFGPGTRLLVL.

Written as DNA, the CDR3 is TGTGCCAGCAGCTTTCCAACCCCGGGACTAGTAACCGCCGGGGAGCTGTTTTTT. Translating it yields CASSFPTPGLVTAGELFF. The genes are TRBV11-2 and TRBJ2-2, with TRBD2 matching over 8 bases. V lost 3 bases to trimming and J lost 6 bases; unmatched junction nucleotides: 15. Germline CDR1 and CDR2: SGHAT and FQNNGV. The CDR3 spans 18 residues.

The gene calls are TRBV6-4 and TRBJ1-2; possibly TRBD1 for D (5 bases). The germline V gene encodes CDR1 MRHNA and CDR2 SNTAGT. The CDR3 runs 13 residues. Trimming shortened V by 3 bases and J by 4 bases, and 9 bases separated the two germline ends. This CDR3 reads CASSEGGFYGYTF. CDR3 nucleotide sequence: TGTGCCAGCAGTGAGGGGGGTTTCTATGGCTACACCTTC.

The chain joins TRBV11-3 to TRBJ2-2, with 8 bases aligning to TRBD1. The CDR3 is made up of 16 amino acids. V was clipped by 5 bases and J by 1 base; unmatched bases: 6. Per germline, CDR1 SGHNT and CDR2 YENEEA. CDR3 sequence: CASSISGGRNTGELFF. The CDR3, as DNA: TGTGCCAGCAGCATCTCAGGGGGCAGGAACACCGGGGAGCTGTTTTTT.

Turning to this clone: In the same sample, other DNA sequences code for this CDR3. The genes are TRBV5-1 and TRBJ2-1; tentatively, D is TRBD2 (6 bases). The CDR3 is made up of 16 amino acids. V was shortened by 0 bases and J by 0 bases, with 10 bases between the two germline ends. In germline, CDR1 is SGHRS, CDR2 YFSETQ. The DNA for the CDR3 is TGCGCCAGCAGCTTGGCTGCGGGGAGCTCCTACAATGAGCAGTTCTTC. As protein: CASSLAAGSSYNEQFF.